Listed here is a single T cell receptor beta chain. This entry belongs to a study of chemoradiotherapy in HPV16-positive cancers. Generated by immunoSEQ multiplex PCR, the TCRdb table keeps only in-frame clones and is missing some. The sample consists of fewer than 25,000 clones, roughly 90% of them appearing once. Germline assignment: CDR1 SQVTM and CDR2 ANQGSEA. The CDR3 extends over 12 amino acids. Trimming at V came to 5 bases and at J to 8 bases, leaving 8 bases not matched to a gene. The sample was blood, taken from a patient who underwent chemoradiotherapy. This TCR was recovered from a human donor with HPV-associated anogenital cancer. The J gene is TRBJ1-1, the V gene TRBV29-1; 7 bases match TRBD1. The CDR3, as DNA: TGCAGCGTTACTCTAGAGGACAGGGAAGCTTTCTTT. Protein: CSVTLEDREAFF.